The following is a TCR beta chain sequence with its context. Its antigen remains unidentified. The CDR3 length is 12 residues. V lost 6 bases and J 5 bases, leaving 13 bases between the germline ends. Germline V lookup: CDR1 SQVTM, CDR2 ANQGSEA. The data derive from a study of shared clonotypes between healthy human individuals. Study-wide findings and caveats: Sharing of clonotypes among donors was expected to vary with sequencing depth. All-four-donor shared clonotypes had higher generation probabilities than non-shared clonotypes did.

The table came from immunoSEQ multiplex PCR; TCRdb's copy has only in-frame clones and leaves some out. The sample shows approximately 2.1 million clones, more than 85% of them seen only once. The chain is built from TRBV29-1 and TRBJ1-1; no reliable D call. The sequence came from a man younger than 35 in good health. Some clones in this sample may be carry-over from other donors' samples. The sample consisted of naive CD4+ T cells from PBMCs. Subset noted: CD45RA+ positively selected. CDR3 residues: CSVCPGGTEAFF. In nucleotides, the CDR3 is TGCAGCGTCTGCCCGGGTGGGACTGAAGCTTTCTTT.